The entry that follows covers one TCR beta chain sequence. This specimen comes from a study of T cell responses to AZD1222 COVID-19 vaccine. Sequenced by immunoSEQ multiplex PCR; TCRdb stores in-frame clones only, minus some. This sample has some 130,000 clones, with 80% to 90% found just once. V lost 2 bases, J lost 3 bases, and 4 bases lay in between. CDR3 length: 12 amino acids. Per the germline V gene, CDR1 is MDHEN and CDR2 is SYDVKM. The specimen was peripheral blood, collected on day 0 of AZD1222 vaccination. V usage is TRBV28 and J usage is TRBJ1-2; D call uncertain. This TCR was recovered from an adult in good health. The CDR3: CASSLGDYGYTF. In DNA, the CDR3 is TGTGCCAGCAGTTTAGGGGACTATGGCTACACCTTC.